This paragraph reports one T cell receptor beta chain. What it binds is not known. The source of the sample is a study of shared clonotypes between healthy human individuals. Regarding the study as a whole: Sharing across four donors was seen in 4.5% to 5.5% of naive CD4 clonotypes.

Naive CD8 populations comprised CD45RO-negative cells positively selected for CCR7, excluding terminally differentiated effector memory CD45RA+ cells. Each sample came from a Caucasian adult donor living in Nashville, Tennessee. Template for every sorted-subset replicate PCR totaled 200 to 250 ng DNA, roughly 30,000 T cell genomes. The authors' processing: Owing to the provision of junction-only sequences devoid of quality scores by immunoSEQ, filtering differed. Using immunoSEQ multiplex PCR, the repertoire was profiled, and TCRdb retains in-frame clones only, with some absent. That table furnishes V, J and clone size, whereas the DNA furnished D and trimming. The sample holds nearly 2 million clones, roughly 95% seen once. Germline CDR1 reads LNHNV; CDR2 reads YYDKDF (reference sequence). The CDR3 runs 11 residues. V gave up 2 bases and J gave up 7 bases, with 3 bases separating them.

V and J are TRBV15 and TRBJ2-1; D gene ambiguous. Sequencing used naive CD8+ T cells sorted from blood. The receptor was derived from a man aged 18 to 35 in good health. The CDR3: CATSRSNEQFF. Written as DNA, the CDR3 is TGTGCCACCAGCAGATCTAATGAGCAGTTCTTC.